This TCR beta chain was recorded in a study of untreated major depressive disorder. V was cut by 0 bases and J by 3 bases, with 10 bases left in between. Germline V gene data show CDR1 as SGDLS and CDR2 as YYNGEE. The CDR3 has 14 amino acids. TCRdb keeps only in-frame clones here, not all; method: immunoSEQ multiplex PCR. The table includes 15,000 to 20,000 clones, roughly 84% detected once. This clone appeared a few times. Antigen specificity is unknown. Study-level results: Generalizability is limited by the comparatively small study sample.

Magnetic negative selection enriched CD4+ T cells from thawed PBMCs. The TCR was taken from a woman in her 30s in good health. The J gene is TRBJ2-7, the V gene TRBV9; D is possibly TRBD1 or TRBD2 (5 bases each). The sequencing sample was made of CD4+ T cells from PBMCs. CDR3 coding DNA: TGTGCCAGCAGCGTAGGCTGGGGGATCTACGAGCAGTACTTC. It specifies CASSVGWGIYEQYF.